This entry features one TCR beta chain sequence. As handled by the study authors: For nucleated cells, counts were estimated from reference gene primer amplification. This table comes from immunoSEQ multiplex PCR, and its TCRdb copy is limited to in-frame clones, with some not included. V and J calls and clone size are as listed in that table; D and trimming were resolved from the DNA. The sample has under 250,000 clones; over 75% are singletons. This record belongs to a study of blood T cell repertoires in COVID-19. The overall study: Spain, Italy and the United States supplied samples that represented acute and convalescent COVID-19.

The CDR3 spans 16 residues. The germline V gene encodes CDR1 SGHRS and CDR2 YFSETQ. The trim removed 0 bases at V and 5 bases at J, leaving 9 bases unmatched. Seattle researchers signed up patients amid active infection and tracked them longitudinally. The chain is built from TRBV5-1 and TRBJ1-1; 8 bases align to TRBD1. This TCR derives from a man in his fifties or sixties with COVID-19, enrolled during active disease. The specimen sequenced was peripheral blood. The CDR3 region has the DNA TGCGCCAGCAGCTTGGCCCCGGACAGGGCGGCGACTGAAGCTTTCTTT. It codes for CASSLAPDRAATEAFF.